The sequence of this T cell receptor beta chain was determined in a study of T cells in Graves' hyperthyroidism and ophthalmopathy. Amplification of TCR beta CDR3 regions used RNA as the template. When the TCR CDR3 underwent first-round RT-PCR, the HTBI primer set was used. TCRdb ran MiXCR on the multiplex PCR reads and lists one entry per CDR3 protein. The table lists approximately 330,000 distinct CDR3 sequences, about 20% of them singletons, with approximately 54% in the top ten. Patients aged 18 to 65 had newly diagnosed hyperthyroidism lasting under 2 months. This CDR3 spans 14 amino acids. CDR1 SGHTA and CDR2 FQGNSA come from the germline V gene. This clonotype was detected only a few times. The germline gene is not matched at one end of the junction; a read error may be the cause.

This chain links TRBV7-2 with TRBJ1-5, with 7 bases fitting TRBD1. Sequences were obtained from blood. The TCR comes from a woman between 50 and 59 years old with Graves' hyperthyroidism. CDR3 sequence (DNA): TGTGCCAGCAGCCTAGCAGGGGGGGATCAGCCCCAGCATTTT. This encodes CASSLAGGDQPQHF.